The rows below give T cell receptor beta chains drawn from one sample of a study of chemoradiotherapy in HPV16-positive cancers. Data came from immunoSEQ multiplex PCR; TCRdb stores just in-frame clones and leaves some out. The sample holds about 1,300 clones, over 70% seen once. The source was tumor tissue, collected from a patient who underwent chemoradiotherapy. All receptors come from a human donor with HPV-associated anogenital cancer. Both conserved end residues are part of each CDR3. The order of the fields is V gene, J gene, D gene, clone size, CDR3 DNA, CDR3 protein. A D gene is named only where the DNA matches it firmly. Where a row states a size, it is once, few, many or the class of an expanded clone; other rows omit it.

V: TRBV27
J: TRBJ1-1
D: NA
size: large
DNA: TGTGCCAGCAGTTTAGGACGGGGGAACACTGAAGCTTTCTTT
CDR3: CASSLGRGNTEAFF

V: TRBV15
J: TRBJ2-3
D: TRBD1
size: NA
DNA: TGTGCCACCAGCAGAGGACAGGGGTACACAGATACGCAGTATTTT
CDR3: CATSRGQGYTDTQYF

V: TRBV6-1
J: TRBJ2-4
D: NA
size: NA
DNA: TGTGCCAGCAGTGGGAGAGGGGGGAACATTCAGTACTTC
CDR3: CASSGRGGNIQYF

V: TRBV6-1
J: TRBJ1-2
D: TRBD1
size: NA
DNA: TGTGCCAGCAGTGGCAGGGGGGACTATGGCTACACCTTC
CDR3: CASSGRGDYGYTF

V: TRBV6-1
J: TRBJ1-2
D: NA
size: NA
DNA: TGTGCCAGCAGTGGACAGGATGGCTTCTTTGGCTATGGCTACACCTTC
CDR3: CASSGQDGFFGYGYTF

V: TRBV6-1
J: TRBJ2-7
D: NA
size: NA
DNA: TGTGCCAGCAGTCCCGTATGGGGCAGCTACGAGCAGTACTTC
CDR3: CASSPVWGSYEQYF

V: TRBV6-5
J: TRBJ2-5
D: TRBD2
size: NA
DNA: TGTGCCAGGAGTGGGGGGGTACAAGAGACCCAGTACTTC
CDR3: CARSGGVQETQYF

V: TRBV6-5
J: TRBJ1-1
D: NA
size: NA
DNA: TGTGCAGACCCGACTAGAAAGGCTTTCTTT
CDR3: CADPTRKAFF

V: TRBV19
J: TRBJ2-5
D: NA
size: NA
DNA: TGTGCCAGTAGTCCCGGACTGCTTCGAGAGACCCAGTACTTC
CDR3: CASSPGLLRETQYF

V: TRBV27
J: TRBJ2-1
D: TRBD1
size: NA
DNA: TGTGCCAGCAGTAGGACAGGGATAGGGAGTGAGCAGTTCTTC
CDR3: CASSRTGIGSEQFF

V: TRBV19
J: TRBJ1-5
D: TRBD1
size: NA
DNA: TGTGCCAGTAGTATATATAGGACAGGGAGGGGAAATCAGCCCCAGCATTTT
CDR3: CASSIYRTGRGNQPQHF

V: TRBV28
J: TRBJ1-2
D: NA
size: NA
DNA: TGTGCCACCCGATATTCAAGGGGACTTAACTATGGCTACACCTTC
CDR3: CATRYSRGLNYGYTF

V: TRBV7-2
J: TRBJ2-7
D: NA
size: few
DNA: TGTGCCAGCAGCTTTGGATGGGGCAGGGGAATTGGGGAGCAGTACTTC
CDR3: CASSFGWGRGIGEQYF

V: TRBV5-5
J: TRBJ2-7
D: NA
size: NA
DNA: TGTGCCAGCAGCCTCGAGTACGGTCCCTACGAGCAGTACTTC
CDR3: CASSLEYGPYEQYF

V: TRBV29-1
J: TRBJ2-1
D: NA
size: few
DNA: TGCAGCGTTGAGGATTGGACAGTGGGGGGGTTGAATGAGCAGTTCTTC
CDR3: CSVEDWTVGGLNEQFF

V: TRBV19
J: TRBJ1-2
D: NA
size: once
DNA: TGTGCCAGTAGTATAGTAGACTCTTCCACCGGCTACACCTTC
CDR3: CASSIVDSSTGYTF

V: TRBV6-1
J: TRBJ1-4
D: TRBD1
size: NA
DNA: TGTGCCAGCAGTTTACAGACAGGGTGGGCTGAAAAACTGTTTTTT
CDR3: CASSLQTGWAEKLFF

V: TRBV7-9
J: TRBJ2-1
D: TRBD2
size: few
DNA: TGTGCCAGCAGCCGGGGGAGACCTAGCGGGAGTACCCATGAGCAGTTCTTC
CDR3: CASSRGRPSGSTHEQFF

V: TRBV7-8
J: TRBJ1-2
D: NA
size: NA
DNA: TGTGCCAGCAGCCCTCGGGACGGTAACTATGGCTACACCTTC
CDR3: CASSPRDGNYGYTF

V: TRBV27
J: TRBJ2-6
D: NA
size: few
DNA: TGTGCCAGCAGACCTCACTCTGGGGCCAACGTCCTGACTTTC
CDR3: CASRPHSGANVLTF

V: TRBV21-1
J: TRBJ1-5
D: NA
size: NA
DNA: TGTGCCAGCAGCGGAGGTGGCCCCTCCTCGGCCCAGCATTTT
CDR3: CASSGGGPSSAQHF

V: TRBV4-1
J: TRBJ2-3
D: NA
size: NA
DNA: TGCGCCAGCAGCCAAGATCCTCTCGGGCCAGATAGCACAGATACGCAGTATTTT
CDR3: CASSQDPLGPDSTDTQYF

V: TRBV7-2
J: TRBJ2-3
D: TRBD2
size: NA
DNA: TGTGCCAGCAGCTTAGGACTAGCGGGAGTAGATACGCAGTATTTT
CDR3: CASSLGLAGVDTQYF

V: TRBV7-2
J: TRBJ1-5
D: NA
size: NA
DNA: TGTGCCAGCAGCTTAGTCGGGCTTACGGACAATCAGCCCCAGCATTTT
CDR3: CASSLVGLTDNQPQHF

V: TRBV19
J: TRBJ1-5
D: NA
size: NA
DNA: TGTGCCAGTAGTTTACAGGCAGCGGGTCAGCCCCAGCATTTT
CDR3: CASSLQAAGQPQHF

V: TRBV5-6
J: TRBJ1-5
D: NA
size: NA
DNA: TGTGCCAGCAGCTTGGGCGGACGGGAGGTAAAGCCCCAGCATTTT
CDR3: CASSLGGREVKPQHF

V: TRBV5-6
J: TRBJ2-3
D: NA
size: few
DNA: TGTGCCAGCAGCTTACGAACGGGTGCTGCGGTTGGGGATACGCAGTATTTT
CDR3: CASSLRTGAAVGDTQYF

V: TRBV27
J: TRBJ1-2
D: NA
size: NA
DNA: TGTGCCAGCAGGGGGGTGGCTAACTATGGCTACACCTTC
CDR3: CASRGVANYGYTF

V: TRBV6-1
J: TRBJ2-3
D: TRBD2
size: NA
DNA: TGTGCCAGCAGTGTCTCTAGCGGGAGCCCCACAGATACGCAGTATTTT
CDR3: CASSVSSGSPTDTQYF

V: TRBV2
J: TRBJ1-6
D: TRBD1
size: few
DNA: TGTGCCAGCGGGGAAAGGGGGCGGAATTCACCCCTCCACTTT
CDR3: CASGERGRNSPLHF

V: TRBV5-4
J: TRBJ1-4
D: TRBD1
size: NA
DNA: TGTGCCAGCAGCTCCGGGACAGGGAGTGAAAAACTGTTTTTT
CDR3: CASSSGTGSEKLFF

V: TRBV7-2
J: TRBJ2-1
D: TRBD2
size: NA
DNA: TGTGCCAGCAGCTGGGTGAGGCTAGCGGGGTACAATGAGCAGTTCTTC
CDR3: CASSWVRLAGYNEQFF